The 9 T cell receptor beta chains below all came from one sample that was sequenced in a study of molecular identifiers for immune sequencing clone quantification. MiXCR was run by TCRdb on the PCR reads, yielding one entry per CDR3 protein. The table has about 640,000 distinct CDR3 sequences, roughly 21% seen once. What was sequenced was naive CD8+ T cells from blood, with Jurkat cell RNA spiked in. Regarding subset: FACS-sorted CD8+CD4-CCR7+CD45RA+ naive T cells. The receptors derive from a human donor in good health. Some libraries in this study had Jurkat cell RNA spiked in.

Only a few counts were recorded for this clonotype. The rearrangement joins TRBV9 to TRBJ1-1, with TRBD1 matching 7 bases. The germline V gene encodes CDR1 SGDLS and CDR2 YYNGEE. CDR3 length: 16 amino acids. The V and J ends lost 3 bases and 2 bases, in that order; junction bases with no gene match: 10. CDR3 sequence reads: CASSDAPGQINTEAFF. Written as DNA, the CDR3 is TGTGCCAGCAGCGATGCCCCGGGACAGATAAACACTGAAGCTTTCTTT.

The chain has TRBV2 and TRBJ2-7, with D possibly being TRBD1 (5 bases). Germline-derived CDR1 and CDR2 are SNHLY and FYNNEI. The V end lost 1 base, the J end lost 8 bases, and 18 bases lay between the germline ends. The CDR3 spans 15 residues. The CDR3 DNA follows: TGTGCCAGCAGTGAAGGAGGACACGCACTGGGGAAGCAGTACTTC. Translated, it gives CASSEGGHALGKQYF.

The J gene is TRBJ2-7, the V gene TRBV10-3, with 9 nucleotides matching TRBD2. The ends lost 5 bases at V and 6 bases at J; junction bases unmatched: 8. The CDR3 sequence is 14 residues long. The V gene's germline CDR1 is ENHRY and CDR2 SYGVKD. The CDR3 reads CAISPGTSLSEQYF. The CDR3 DNA sequence: TGTGCCATCAGTCCCGGGACTAGCCTCAGCGAGCAGTACTTC.

This clonotype was seen at least ten times. Here the CDR3 DNA reads TGTGCCAGCAGTTTAGAGACTAGCGGGAGGACAGATACGCAGTATTTT. Translation gives CASSLETSGRTDTQYF. The chain is built from TRBV27 and TRBJ2-3; 13 bases are a match to TRBD2. The V gene end was trimmed by 2 bases and the J gene end by 3 bases; junction bases not matched to a gene: 2. Per germline, CDR1 MNHEY and CDR2 SMNVEV (reference sequence). This CDR3 has 16 residues.

V and J are TRBV12-3 or TRBV12-4 and TRBJ2-3; D might be TRBD1 (5 bases). V gave up 5 bases and J gave up 2 bases, with 8 bases separating them. This CDR3 comprises 13 residues. The CDR3 sequence is CASSQGPTDTQYF. Written as DNA, the CDR3 is TGTGCCAGCAGTCAGGGCCCCACAGATACGCAGTATTTT.

The CDR3 is CASSPTLRGLGTGELFF. The CDR3 bases are TGTGCCAGCAGTCCAACCCTCAGGGGGCTGGGTACCGGGGAGCTGTTTTTT. This chain connects TRBV12-3 or TRBV12-4 to TRBJ2-2; 8 bases align to TRBD1. Trimming took 5 bases from V and 5 from J; bases not matched to a gene: 13. CDR3 length: 17 residues.

This clonotype was counted at least ten times. The rearrangement uses TRBV5-6 and TRBJ2-7, with 7 bases aligning to TRBD1. The CDR3 covers 15 residues. CDR1 is SGHDT and CDR2 is YYEEEE in the germline V gene. Trimming took 0 bases from V and 4 from J; bases not matched to a gene: 7. As DNA, the CDR3 is TGTGCCAGCAGCTTGGGGTGGCAGGGGGTTTACGAGCAGTACTTC. As protein: CASSLGWQGVYEQYF.

In this sample, this clonotype turned up a few times. This chain's CDR3 is CASSIGLGNHYEQYF. The CDR3 DNA is TGTGCCAGTAGTATTGGCCTAGGGAATCACTACGAGCAGTACTTC. The V call is TRBV19, the J call TRBJ2-7; D call uncertain. Germline V gene sequence: CDR1 LNHDA, CDR2 SQIVND (reference sequence). Trimming pared 3 bases from V and 3 bases from J, leaving 15 bases between. CDR3 length: 15 residues. The whole variable domain, filled in from reference TRBV19 and TRBJ2-7, reads DGGITQSPKYLFRKEGQNVTLSCEQNLNHDAMYWYRQDPGQGLRLIYYSQIVNDFQKGDIAEGYSVSREKKESFPLTVTSAQKNPTAFYLCASSIGLGNHYEQYFGPGTRLTVT.

The count of this clonotype is one. This may be a read error: a much more frequent sequence differs by one nucleotide. DNA of the CDR3: TGTGCCTGCTCCTTAGCGGGAGACACAGATACGCAGTATTTT. Translating gives CACSLAGDTDTQYF. V is TRBV18 and J is TRBJ2-3; 9 nucleotides agree with TRBD2. Per germline, CDR1 KGHSH and CDR2 LQKENI. This CDR3 region has 14 residues.